A single T cell receptor beta chain is shown here with its context. The sample originates from a study of OX40 agonist ivuxolimab in advanced cancers. For the study at large: Every 2 weeks, patients received ivuxolimab intravenously, dosed at 0.01 to 10 mg/kg.

Only in-frame clones appear in the TCRdb table, and some are missing; sequencing was by immunoSEQ multiplex PCR. The profile shows roughly 55,000 clones, 60% to 80% of them singletons. V was pared by 0 bases and J by 6 bases, with 3 bases of the junction left unmatched. Looked up from germline, CDR1 is LNHNV and CDR2 is YYDKDF (reference sequence). CDR3 size: 15 residues. The TCR comes from an adult with an advanced solid tumor such as melanoma, head and neck, liver or kidney cancer. Sequenced material: CD4+ or CD8+ T cells sorted from blood, taken in a trial of the OX40 agonist ivuxolimab. The chain couples TRBV15 to TRBJ2-4; 9 bases are shared with TRBD2. CDR3 nucleotide sequence: TGTGCCACCAGCAGAGATTTAGCGGGAGTAAACATTCAGTACTTC. It specifies CATSRDLAGVNIQYF.